Listed here are 24 T cell receptor beta chains from one sample, sequenced in a study of blood T cells in healthy people across ages. A second PCR of about 6 to 12 cycles used a sample-barcoded 5' primer and a J-beta primer mix. MiXCR, run by TCRdb on the 5' RACE reads, gives a single entry per CDR3 protein. The sample shows some 1,800,000 distinct CDR3 sequences, about two fifths of them seen only once. The sequencing sample was made of blood. All receptors derive from a human donor in good health.

V and J are TRBV9 and TRBJ1-6; D may be TRBD1 (5 bases). CDR1 and CDR2 from the germline V gene are SGDLS and YYNGEE. V dropped 5 bases and J dropped 10 bases, with 16 bases sitting between them. CDR3 length: 14 residues. Here the CDR3 reads CASRLGVEGSPLHF. The DNA of the CDR3 is TGTGCCAGCAGACTGGGGGTCGAGGGATCACCCCTCCACTTT.

This rearrangement joins TRBV29-1 to TRBJ2-3, with D perhaps TRBD1 (6 bases). The CDR3 loop spans 15 amino acids. Between the trimmed V and J ends, which lost 1 base and 5 bases, there was a span of 16 bases. Germline V gives CDR1 SQVTM, CDR2 ANQGSEA. The CDR3 DNA is TGCAGCGTTGAAGTCACCGCAGGGGACAAAGATACGCAGTATTTT. Translated, it gives CSVEVTAGDKDTQYF.

The chain employs TRBV6-2 or TRBV6-3 and TRBJ1-2; 9 nucleotides line up with TRBD1. After removal of 10 bases from V and 8 bases from J, the junction contained 11 bases not matched to a gene. The germline V gene has CDR1 MNHEY and CDR2 SVGEGT. The length of the CDR3 is 13 residues. The CDR3: CATALGQGFGYTF. CDR3 coding DNA: TGTGCCACAGCCTTGGGACAGGGCTTCGGCTACACCTTC.

Comment on this clonotype: A much larger clone sits a single nucleotide away, making a read error possible. The CDR3 region has the DNA TGCAATGCTAGAGGGCTAGCGGGGAACAATGAGCAGTTCTTC. This encodes CNARGLAGNNEQFF. V is TRBV20-1 and J is TRBJ2-1; TRBD2 aligns across 9 bases. From germline, CDR1 is DFQATT and CDR2 SNEGSKA (reference sequence). The CDR3 consists of 14 residues.

This clonotype showed up just a few times. V usage is TRBV6-1 and J usage is TRBJ2-5; 9 bases are shared with TRBD2. V was pared by 5 bases and J by 4 bases, with 5 bases of the junction left unmatched. Germline CDR1 and CDR2: MNHNS and SASEGT. The CDR3 is 14 residues long. The CDR3 DNA sequence: TGTGCCAGCAGTAATAGCGGGGGAAGAGAGACCCAGTACTTC. Its translation: CASSNSGGRETQYF.

This clonotype occurred once. The chain combines TRBV10-3 with TRBJ1-6; D might be TRBD1 (5 bases). The CDR3 totals 17 residues. V lost 3 bases to trimming and J lost 5 bases, with 17 bases between them. Germline V gives CDR1 ENHRY, CDR2 SYGVKD. CDR3 amino acids: CAISDGAQEIDNSPLHF. The CDR3 DNA reads TGTGCCATCAGTGATGGGGCACAGGAAATCGATAATTCACCCCTCCACTTT.

V is TRBV5-1 and J is TRBJ1-2, with a possible D match to TRBD1 (6 bases). Germline CDR1 and CDR2: SGHRS and YFSETQ. This CDR3 contains 13 residues. Trimming left V 6 bases short and J 4 bases short, with 13 bases between. CDR3 protein: CASTFGQSYGYTF. As DNA, the CDR3 is TGCGCCAGCACCTTCGGACAGAGCTATGGCTACACCTTC.

The rearrangement joins TRBV28 to TRBJ2-7; D might be TRBD1 or TRBD2, each matching 5 bases. This CDR3 comprises 17 residues. From germline, CDR1 is MDHEN and CDR2 SYDVKM. V lost 2 bases and J lost 3, with 20 bases in between. The CDR3 sequence is CASSLGTFPLRNYEQYF. The CDR3 DNA is TGTGCCAGCAGTTTAGGGACCTTCCCTCTACGTAACTACGAGCAGTACTTC.

There are many counts of this clonotype. The CDR3: CSVSSIGARGETQYF. DNA of the CDR3: TGCAGCGTTAGCTCAATCGGAGCGCGGGGAGAGACCCAGTACTTC. The V call is TRBV29-1, the J call TRBJ2-5; perhaps TRBD2 as D (6 bases). Deletions cut 5 bases from V and 4 bases from J, with 20 bases between. The CDR3 contains 15 residues. Germline V lookup: CDR1 SQVTM, CDR2 ANQGSEA.

This clonotype was counted a few times. The gene calls are TRBV4-2 and TRBJ1-2; 8 bases agree with TRBD1. The CDR3 consists of 14 residues. V lost 2 bases, J lost 6 bases, and 5 bases stayed unmatched. CDR1 is LGHNA, CDR2 YNFKEQ, per germline. CDR3: CASSQQDRGNGYTF. The CDR3 bases are TGTGCCAGCAGCCAACAAGACAGGGGCAATGGCTACACCTTC.

The table lists this clonotype with a few counts. The chain recombines TRBV6-8 with TRBJ1-2; D uncertain. This CDR3 region has 13 residues. Germline assignment: CDR1 MNHGY and CDR2 SAAAGT. Trimming took 7 bases from V and 2 from J, leaving 11 bases between them. The CDR3 DNA reads TGTGCCAGCAAGGTGGGCGCGAACTATGGCTACACCTTC. Its translation is CASKVGANYGYTF.

Points on this clonotype: At one end the junction does not follow the germline gene, possibly because of a read error. For the CDR3, the DNA is TGCGCCGGCAGCCAAGAAGGGGGGGCCGGGCCTTATAATTCACCCCTCCACTTT. This translates into CAGSQEGGAGPYNSPLHF. The rearrangement links TRBV4-1 to TRBJ1-6; possibly TRBD1 for D (6 bases). Germline lookup yields CDR1 MGHRA and CDR2 YSYEKL. The CDR3 is 18 amino acids.

The chain combines TRBV6-1 with TRBJ2-1; 9 bases are a match to TRBD1. The germline V gene encodes CDR1 MNHNS and CDR2 SASEGT. The CDR3 is made up of 15 amino acids. V lost 6 bases, J lost 12 bases, and 15 bases stayed unmatched. The CDR3 is CASRYRGRREDGQFF. The CDR3, as DNA: TGTGCCAGCAGATACAGGGGGCGCCGAGAGGATGGGCAGTTCTTC.

The chain has TRBV5-1 and TRBJ2-3; D is uncertain. The CDR3 length is 15 residues. Germline CDR1 reads SGHRS; CDR2 reads YFSETQ. Deletions cut 0 bases from V and 3 bases from J, with 11 bases between. Written as DNA, the CDR3 is TGCGCCAGCAGCTTGGGCTCGTTTAAAACAGATACGCAGTATTTT. It is translated as CASSLGSFKTDTQYF.

This chain joins TRBV29-1 and TRBJ2-7, with 15 nucleotides matching TRBD2. Germline V gives CDR1 SQVTM, CDR2 ANQGSEA. This CDR3 is built from 17 residues. V dropped 7 bases and J dropped 5; count of bases not matched to a gene: 15. In DNA, the CDR3 is TGCAGCGCTGGGACTAGCGGGGGGCAATCACTCACCCACGAGCAGTACTTC. Translation gives CSAGTSGGQSLTHEQYF.

The V gene is TRBV11-2, the J gene TRBJ1-1, with D tentatively TRBD1 (5 bases). CDR1 is SGHAT, CDR2 FQNNGV, per germline. The CDR3 covers 17 residues. The V and J ends lost 5 bases and 1 base respectively, with 20 bases between them. CDR3 DNA sequence: TGTGCCAGCAGCCCCACCGGGAGGGGCTGGGGGAACACTGAAGCTTTCTTT. As protein: CASSPTGRGWGNTEAFF.

The chain joins TRBV7-9 to TRBJ2-1; 7 bases map to TRBD2. This CDR3 is 15 amino acids long. V dropped 5 bases and J dropped 7; count of bases not matched to a gene: 11. The germline CDR1 and CDR2 sequences are SEHNR and FQNEAQ (reference sequence). As DNA, the CDR3 is TGTGCCAGCAGCCCGAGGAGCGGGGTTTTGAATGAGCAGTTCTTC. Encoded protein: CASSPRSGVLNEQFF.

This clonotype was seen a few times. The rearrangement uses TRBV4-1 and TRBJ1-2; TRBD1 matches 10 bases. Germline loops: CDR1 MGHRA, CDR2 YSYEKL. Trimming took 8 bases from V and 7 from J; bases not matched to a gene: 16. The CDR3 contains 16 residues. CDR3 protein: CASLPGTGDNLSGYTF. Written as DNA, the CDR3 is TGCGCCAGCCTACCCGGGACAGGGGATAATCTCTCTGGCTACACCTTC.

The genes are TRBV20-1 and TRBJ1-1; D is possibly TRBD1 (6 bases). V lost 1 base and J lost 0, with 9 bases in between. The CDR3 spans 14 residues. Germline V gene data show CDR1 as DFQATT and CDR2 as SNEGSKA (reference sequence). The CDR3 loop is CSARVGGMNTEAFF. DNA for the CDR3: TGCAGTGCTAGAGTAGGGGGAATGAACACTGAAGCTTTCTTT.

CDR3 DNA: TGTGCCAGCAGTCTTAGCGGGACAGGGGGTACTGAAGCTTTCTTT. Encoded protein: CASSLSGTGGTEAFF. The rearrangement uses TRBV11-3 and TRBJ1-1, with 11 bases matching TRBD1. Unmatched junction bases numbered 8, after V lost 6 bases and J lost 5 bases. This CDR3 has 15 amino acids. Germline CDR1 reads SGHNT; CDR2 reads YENEEA.

In its sample, this clonotype was seen a few times. The V gene is TRBV28, the J gene TRBJ1-5; D may be TRBD1 (6 bases). The CDR3 is made up of 15 amino acids. Germline V gene sequence: CDR1 MDHEN, CDR2 SYDVKM. Trimming removed 9 bases at V and 1 base at J, with 16 bases between. The CDR3 protein is CASRGGQGSNQPQHF. The CDR3 DNA is TGTGCCAGTCGGGGGGGGCAGGGAAGCAATCAGCCCCAGCATTTT.

CDR3 coding DNA: TGTGCCATCCGGGACCCAATCGAGCAGTACTTC. It encodes CAIRDPIEQYF. The chain recombines TRBV10-3 with TRBJ2-7, with D perhaps given as TRBD1 or TRBD2 (5 bases each). Germline CDR1 ENHRY, CDR2 SYGVKD. The CDR3 length is 11 residues. V was cut by 8 bases and J by 6 bases, with 11 bases left in between.

The chain has TRBV3-1 and TRBJ2-3; D is undetermined. Germline CDR1 is LGHDT and CDR2 is YNNKEL (reference sequence). V gave up 4 bases and J gave up 14 bases, with 19 bases separating them. The CDR3 spans 13 residues. The CDR3 loop is CASSPRTIGSVYF. In nucleotides, the CDR3 is TGTGCCAGCAGCCCCCGTACCATCGGTTCGGTGTATTTT.

The chain joins TRBV3-1 to TRBJ1-1; D unresolved. CDR3 size: 11 residues. Trimming pared 6 bases from V and 10 bases from J, leaving 12 bases between. CDR1 LGHDT and CDR2 YNNKEL come from the germline V gene (reference sequence). The CDR3 here is CASSQSSGAFF. The CDR3 bases are TGTGCCAGCAGTCAAAGTTCTGGAGCTTTCTTT.